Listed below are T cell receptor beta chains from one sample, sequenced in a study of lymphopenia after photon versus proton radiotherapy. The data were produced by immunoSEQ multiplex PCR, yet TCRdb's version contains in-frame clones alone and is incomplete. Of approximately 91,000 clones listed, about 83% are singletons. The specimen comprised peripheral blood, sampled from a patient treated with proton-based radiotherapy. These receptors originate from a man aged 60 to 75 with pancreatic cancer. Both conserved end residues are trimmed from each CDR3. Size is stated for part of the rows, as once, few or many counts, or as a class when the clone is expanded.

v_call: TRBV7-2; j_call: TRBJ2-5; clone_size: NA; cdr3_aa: ASSFGAGEETQY
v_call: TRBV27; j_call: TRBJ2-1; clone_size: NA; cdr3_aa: ASRGTLQGSLDEQF
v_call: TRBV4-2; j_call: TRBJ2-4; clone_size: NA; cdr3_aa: ASSQDRQNIQY
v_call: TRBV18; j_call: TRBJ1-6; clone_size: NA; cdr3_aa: ASSATGQALH
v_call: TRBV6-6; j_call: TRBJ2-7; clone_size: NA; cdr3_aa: ASSFTAGPGYEQY
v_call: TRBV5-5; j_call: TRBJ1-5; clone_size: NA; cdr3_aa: ASSLAGGYSNQPQH
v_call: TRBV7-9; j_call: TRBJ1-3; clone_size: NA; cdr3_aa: ASSLTALSGNTIY
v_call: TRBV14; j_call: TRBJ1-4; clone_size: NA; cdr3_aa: ASSQPGTANEKLF
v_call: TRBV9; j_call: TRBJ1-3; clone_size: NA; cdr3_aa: ASSKETGSGNTIY
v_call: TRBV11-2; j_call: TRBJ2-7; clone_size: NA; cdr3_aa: ASSLGEGYEQY
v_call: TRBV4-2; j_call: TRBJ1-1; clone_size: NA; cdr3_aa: ASSQGTGMSTEAF
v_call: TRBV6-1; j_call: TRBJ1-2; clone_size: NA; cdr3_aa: ASRYRDPNYGYT
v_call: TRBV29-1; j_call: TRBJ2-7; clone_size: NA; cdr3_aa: SASGSYEQY
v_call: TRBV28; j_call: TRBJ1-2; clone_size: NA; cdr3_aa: ASRDRGVGYT
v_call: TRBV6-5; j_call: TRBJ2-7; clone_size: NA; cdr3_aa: ASSYSRQLSIEQY
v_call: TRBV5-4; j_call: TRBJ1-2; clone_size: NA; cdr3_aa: ASSLQGDYGYT
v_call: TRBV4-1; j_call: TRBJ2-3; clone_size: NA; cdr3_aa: ASSQDAGSYTDTQY
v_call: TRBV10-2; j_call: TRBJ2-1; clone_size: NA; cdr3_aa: AVQGRESYEQF
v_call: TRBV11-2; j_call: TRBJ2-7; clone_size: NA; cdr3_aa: ASSSFKGQGNEQY
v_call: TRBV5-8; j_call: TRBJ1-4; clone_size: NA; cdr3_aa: ASSRDRGTEKLF
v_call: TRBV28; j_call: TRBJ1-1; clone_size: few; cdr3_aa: ASRGLRTEAF
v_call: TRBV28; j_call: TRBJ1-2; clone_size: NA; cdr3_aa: ASSLMDRVSYGYT
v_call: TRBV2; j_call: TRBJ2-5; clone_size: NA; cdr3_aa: ASSRTSIIGTQY
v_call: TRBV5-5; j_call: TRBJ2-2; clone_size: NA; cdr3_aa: ASSRIEELF
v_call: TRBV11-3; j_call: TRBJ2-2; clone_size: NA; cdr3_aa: ASSLEWTGNAGELF
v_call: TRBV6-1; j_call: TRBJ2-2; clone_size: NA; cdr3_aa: ASSDGDRGITGELF
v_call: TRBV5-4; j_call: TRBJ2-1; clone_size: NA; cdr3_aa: ASSYSATNEQF
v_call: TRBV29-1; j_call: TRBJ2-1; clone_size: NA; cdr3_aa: SAPKGSSYNEQF
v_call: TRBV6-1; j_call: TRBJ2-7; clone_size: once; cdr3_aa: ASSQILREQY
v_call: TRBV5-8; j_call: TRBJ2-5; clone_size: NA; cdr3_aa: ASSYGQGNQETQY
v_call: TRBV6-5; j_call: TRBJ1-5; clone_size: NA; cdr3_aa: ASAGTGDSNQPQH
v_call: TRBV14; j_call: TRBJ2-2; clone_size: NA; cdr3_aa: ASSQGLTGELF
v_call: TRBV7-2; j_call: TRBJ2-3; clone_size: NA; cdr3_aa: ASRGRSIGTDTQY
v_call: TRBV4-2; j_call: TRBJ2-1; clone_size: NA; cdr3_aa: ASSQGGGLAFGEQF
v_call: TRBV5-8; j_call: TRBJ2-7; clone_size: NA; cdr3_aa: ASRTGLVSYEQY
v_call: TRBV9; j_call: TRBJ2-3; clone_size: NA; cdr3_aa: ASSVVGTTDTQY
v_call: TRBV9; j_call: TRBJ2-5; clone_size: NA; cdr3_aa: ASSRYGGNPGKETQY
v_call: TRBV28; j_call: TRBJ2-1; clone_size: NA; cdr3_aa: ASSLPGPNEQF
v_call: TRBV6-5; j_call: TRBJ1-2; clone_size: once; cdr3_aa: ASSPTGDTNYGYT
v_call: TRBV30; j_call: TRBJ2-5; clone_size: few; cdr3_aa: AWSRGRETQY
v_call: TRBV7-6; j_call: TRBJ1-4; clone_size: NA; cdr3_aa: ASSQTRGHEKLF
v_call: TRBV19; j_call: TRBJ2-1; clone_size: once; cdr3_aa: ATTGNNEQF
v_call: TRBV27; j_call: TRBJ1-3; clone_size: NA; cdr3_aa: ASSLTGGESGNTIY